This is a list of T cell receptor beta chains from one sample in a study of control samples from healthy donors and cancer patients. Measured with immunoSEQ multiplex PCR; TCRdb has only the in-frame clones, and not every one. Among 93,000 or so clones, roughly 91% were seen once, and the ten largest hold roughly 19%. The specimen was PBMCs. The receptors were sampled from a man aged 60 to 69 with lung cancer. The CDR3 runs from the conserved cysteine through the conserved F or W. D genes are given only for firm matches. Size values are once, few and many counts, or a class for expanded clones, and some rows have none.

-	15	-	TRBV7-9	TRBJ1-6	CASSLAGPRESPLHF	TGTGCCAGCAGCTTAGCGGGTCCAAGGGAGTCACCCCTCCACTTT
-	13	-	TRBV5-5	TRBJ2-5	CASDGPYEETQYF	TGTGCCAGCGATGGACCTTATGAAGAGACCCAGTACTTC
-	18	-	TRBV4-2	TRBJ1-6	CASSQERQANSYNSPLHF	TGTGCCAGCAGCCAGGAAAGACAGGCGAACTCCTATAATTCACCCCTCCACTTT
-	12	-	TRBV7-8	TRBJ1-3	CASSLVGDTIYF	TGTGCCAGCAGCTTAGTAGGAGACACCATATATTTT
-	16	-	TRBV7-9	TRBJ2-2	CASSPGLVSNTGELFF	TGTGCCAGCAGCCCCGGTTTGGTCTCAAACACCGGGGAGCTGTTTTTT
-	12	few	TRBV7-9	TRBJ2-7	CASSLGTYEQYF	TGTGCCAGCAGCCTAGGGACCTACGAGCAGTACTTC
-	13	-	TRBV11-2	TRBJ1-4	CASSRLHNEKLFF	TGTGCCAGCAGCCGCCTTCATAACGAAAAACTGTTTTTT
-	16	-	TRBV9	TRBJ1-6	CASSSSGGGYNSPLHF	TGTGCCAGCAGCTCTAGTGGGGGTGGATATAATTCACCCCTCCACTTT
-	17	-	TRBV27	TRBJ1-6	CASSPQTVSSYNSPLHF	TGTGCCAGCAGTCCTCAGACAGTGAGCTCCTATAATTCACCCCTCCACTTT
-	17	-	TRBV5-1	TRBJ2-2	CASSFLGGPPNTGELFF	TGCGCCAGCAGCTTTCTCGGGGGACCCCCGAACACCGGGGAGCTGTTTTTT
-	14	-	TRBV5-1	TRBJ1-1	CASSFVSGDTEAFF	TGCGCCAGCAGCTTCGTCTCGGGCGACACTGAAGCTTTCTTT
TRBD1	16	-	TRBV12-5	TRBJ2-2	CASADGQGANTGELFF	TGTGCTAGTGCCGACGGACAGGGGGCGAACACCGGGGAGCTGTTTTTT
-	18	-	TRBV27	TRBJ1-6	CASSLFAYAGRDDSPLHF	TGTGCCAGCAGTTTATTCGCCTACGCGGGGCGCGATGATTCACCCCTCCACTTT
-	13	-	TRBV24-1	TRBJ1-2	CATSERQGYGYTF	TGTGCCACCAGTGAACGCCAGGGCTATGGCTACACCTTC
-	15	-	TRBV7-9	TRBJ2-7	CASSSQGLGPYEQYF	TGTGCCAGCAGCTCTCAGGGCTTAGGGCCCTACGAGCAGTACTTC
-	16	-	TRBV6-6	TRBJ1-6	CASTAGGRNLNSPLHF	TGTGCCAGCACCGCGGGGGGGCGGAACCTTAATTCACCCCTCCACTTT
-	19	many	TRBV7-8	TRBJ2-4	CASSLAHRTTGGAKNIQYF	TGTGCCAGCAGCTTAGCGCATCGGACCACCGGGGGAGCCAAAAACATTCAGTACTTC
-	13	-	TRBV10-1	TRBJ1-2	CASSEGPRYGYTF	TGCGCCAGCAGTGAGGGACCTCGCTATGGCTACACCTTC
-	16	-	TRBV5-1	TRBJ1-1	CASSLEGLGVNTEAFF	TGCGCCAGCAGCTTGGAAGGTCTAGGGGTGAACACTGAAGCTTTCTTT
-	15	-	TRBV27	TRBJ1-3	CASSLRGTSGNTIYF	TGTGCCAGCAGTTTGAGAGGGACCTCTGGAAACACCATATATTTT
-	14	-	TRBV11-1	TRBJ1-2	CASSPRDGSRGYTF	TGTGCCAGCAGCCCACGGGACGGGAGCCGGGGCTACACCTTC
TRBD1	15	few	TRBV5-1	TRBJ1-4	CASSLLGTGDEKLFF	TGCGCCAGCAGCCTCCTAGGGACAGGGGATGAAAAACTGTTTTTT
-	14	-	TRBV29-1	TRBJ2-1	CSVDSVSSYNEQFF	TGCAGCGTTGATTCGGTCAGCTCCTACAATGAGCAGTTCTTC
-	15	-	TRBV27	TRBJ1-2	CASSFARELIYGYTF	TGTGCCAGCAGTTTCGCGAGGGAGCTGATCTATGGCTACACCTTC
-	13	once	TRBV27	TRBJ1-2	CASSPRGFYGYTF	TGTGCCAGCAGTCCTCGCGGTTTCTATGGCTACACCTTC
TRBD1	19	-	TRBV5-1	TRBJ1-2	CASSLGDGQGPGFTRGYTF	TGCGCCAGCAGCTTGGGAGATGGACAGGGGCCCGGATTTACGCGGGGCTACACCTTC
-	15	-	TRBV5-1	TRBJ2-1	CASSLGKGSYNEQFF	TGCGCCAGCAGCTTAGGGAAAGGTTCTTACAATGAGCAGTTCTTC
TRBD1	13	once	TRBV7-8	TRBJ2-5	CASSRQGWQTQYF	TGTGCCAGCAGTCGACAGGGTTGGCAGACCCAGTACTTC
TRBD1	16	once	TRBV11-3	TRBJ2-2	CASSPRDRDGPGELFF	TGTGCCAGCAGCCCCCGGGACAGGGATGGGCCCGGGGAGCTGTTTTTT
TRBD1	14	-	TRBV11-3	TRBJ1-2	CASSPRDRESGYTF	TGTGCCAGCAGCCCCCGGGACAGGGAATCTGGCTACACCTTC
TRBD1	16	-	TRBV6-5	TRBJ1-4	CASSYSWGQRNEKLFF	TGTGCCAGCAGTTACTCGTGGGGACAGAGAAATGAAAAACTGTTTTTT
-	12	few	TRBV29-1	TRBJ2-3	CSVMTDTDTQYF	TGCAGCGTGATGACAGACACAGATACGCAGTATTTT
-	13	-	TRBV24-1	TRBJ2-3	CATNDRRTDTQYF	TGTGCCACTAACGACCGTCGCACAGATACGCAGTATTTT
TRBD1	16	-	TRBV9	TRBJ1-3	CASSGPQGQGVNTIYF	TGTGCCAGCAGCGGGCCTCAGGGGCAGGGGGTTAACACCATATATTTT
-	15	-	TRBV7-8	TRBJ1-1	CASSSSARTNTEAFF	TGTGCCAGCAGCTCATCCGCCAGGACGAACACTGAAGCTTTCTTT
-	14	-	TRBV5-1	TRBJ2-1	CASSFETAYNEQFF	TGCGCCAGCAGCTTCGAAACAGCCTACAATGAGCAGTTCTTC
-	12	once	TRBV10-3	TRBJ2-5	CAISAVGETQYF	TGTGCCATCAGTGCGGTCGGAGAGACCCAGTACTTC
-	15	-	TRBV5-1	TRBJ2-1	CASSLEPGVTNEQFF	TGCGCCAGCAGCTTGGAACCGGGGGTGACTAATGAGCAGTTCTTC
TRBD1	14	-	TRBV13	TRBJ2-7	CASSQRTGSYEQYF	TGTGCCAGCAGCCAGCGGACAGGGAGTTACGAGCAGTACTTC
TRBD1	15	-	TRBV7-3	TRBJ1-6	CASSFWTGGDSPLHF	TGTGCCAGCAGCTTCTGGACAGGGGGAGACTCACCCCTCCACTTT
-	15	-	TRBV7-9	TRBJ2-2	CASSPQAGATGELFF	TGTGCCAGCAGCCCCCAAGCTGGCGCTACCGGGGAGCTGTTTTTT
TRBD2	14	-	TRBV5-1	TRBJ2-3	CASRRLAGTDTQYF	TGCGCCAGTAGGCGCCTAGCGGGCACAGATACGCAGTATTTT
-	13	-	TRBV10-1	TRBJ1-2	CASSAGVTYGYTF	TGCGCCAGCAGTGCCGGGGTCACCTATGGCTACACCTTC
-	13	-	TRBV7-2	TRBJ1-1	CASSTRMNTEAFF	TGTGCCAGCAGCACCCGTATGAACACTGAAGCTTTCTTT
-	14	-	TRBV7-6	TRBJ1-2	CASSLARVGEGYTF	TGTGCCAGCAGTCTCGCCAGGGTCGGGGAAGGCTACACCTTC
-	14	few	TRBV5-1	TRBJ1-2	CASSLGGENYGYTF	TGCGCCAGCAGCTTGGGAGGGGAAAACTATGGCTACACCTTC
-	14	-	TRBV3-1/TRBV3-2	TRBJ1-2	CASSPGAGPYGYTF	TGTGCCAGCAGCCCCGGGGCCGGGCCCTATGGCTACACCTTC
TRBD2	15	-	TRBV9	TRBJ2-5	CASSFSSGGEETQYF	TGTGCCAGCAGCTTCTCTAGCGGGGGGGAAGAGACCCAGTACTTC
-	15	-	TRBV5-8	TRBJ1-2	CASSQSMVGNYGYTF	TGTGCCAGCAGCCAATCAATGGTGGGAAACTATGGCTACACCTTC
-	14	-	TRBV7-9	TRBJ1-2	CASSSSGSNYGYTF	TGTGCCAGCAGCTCCTCAGGGAGTAACTATGGCTACACCTTC
-	15	-	TRBV5-1	TRBJ1-5	CASSPLGGSNQPQHF	TGCGCCAGCAGCCCCCTGGGCGGTAGCAATCAGCCCCAGCATTTT
-	16	-	TRBV9	TRBJ2-6	CASSVVSFSGANVLTF	TGTGCCAGCAGCGTAGTCTCCTTCTCTGGGGCCAACGTCCTGACTTTC
-	14	-	TRBV5-6	TRBJ2-3	CASEQGPGSVGQYF	TGTGCCAGTGAGCAGGGTCCAGGATCTGTAGGGCAGTATTTT
-	14	-	TRBV2	TRBJ1-1	CASSALRGGTEAFF	TGTGCCAGCAGTGCTCTCAGGGGTGGCACTGAAGCTTTCTTT
-	15	-	TRBV7-3	TRBJ2-2	CASSFDLTNTGELFF	TGTGCCAGCAGCTTTGATCTAACGAACACCGGGGAGCTGTTTTTT